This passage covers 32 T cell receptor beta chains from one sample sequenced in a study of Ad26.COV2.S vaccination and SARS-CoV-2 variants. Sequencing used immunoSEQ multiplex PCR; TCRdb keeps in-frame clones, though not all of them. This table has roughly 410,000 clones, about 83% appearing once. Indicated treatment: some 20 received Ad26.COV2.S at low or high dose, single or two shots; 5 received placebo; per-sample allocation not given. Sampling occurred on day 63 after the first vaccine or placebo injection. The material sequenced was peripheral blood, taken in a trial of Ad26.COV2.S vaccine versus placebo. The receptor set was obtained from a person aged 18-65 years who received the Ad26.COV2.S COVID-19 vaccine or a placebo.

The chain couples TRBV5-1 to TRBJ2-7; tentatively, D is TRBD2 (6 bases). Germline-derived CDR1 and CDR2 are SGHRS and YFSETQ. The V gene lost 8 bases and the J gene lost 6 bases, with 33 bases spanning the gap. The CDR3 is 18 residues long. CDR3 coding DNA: TGCGCCAGGCGGGGCTTTAAGCTCCGGACGCCGGCACGGGGCGAGCAGTACTTC. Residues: CARRGFKLRTPARGEQYF.

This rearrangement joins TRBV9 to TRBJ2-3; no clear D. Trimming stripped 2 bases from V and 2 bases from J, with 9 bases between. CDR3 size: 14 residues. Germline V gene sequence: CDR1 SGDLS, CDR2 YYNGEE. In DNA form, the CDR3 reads TGTGCCAGCAGCGTTATAGGTACCACAGATACGCAGTATTTT. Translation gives CASSVIGTTDTQYF.

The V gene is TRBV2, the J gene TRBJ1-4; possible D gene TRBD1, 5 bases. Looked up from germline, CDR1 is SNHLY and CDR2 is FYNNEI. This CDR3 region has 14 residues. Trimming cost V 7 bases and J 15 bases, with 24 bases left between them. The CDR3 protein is CASTLTGETLEVFF. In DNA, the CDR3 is TGTGCCAGCACCCTTACGGGGGAGACCCTCGAAGTGTTTTTT.

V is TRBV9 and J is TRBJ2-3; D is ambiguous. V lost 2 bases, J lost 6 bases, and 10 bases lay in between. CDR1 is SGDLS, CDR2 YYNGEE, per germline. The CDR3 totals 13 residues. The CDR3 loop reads CASSVRFADTQYF. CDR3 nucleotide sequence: TGTGCCAGCAGCGTCCGATTTGCCGATACGCAGTATTTT.

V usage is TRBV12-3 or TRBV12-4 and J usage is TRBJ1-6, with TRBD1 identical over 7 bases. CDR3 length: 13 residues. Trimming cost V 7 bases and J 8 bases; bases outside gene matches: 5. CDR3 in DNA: TGTGCCAGCACCGACAGGGTTTATTCACCCCTCCACTTT. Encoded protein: CASTDRVYSPLHF.

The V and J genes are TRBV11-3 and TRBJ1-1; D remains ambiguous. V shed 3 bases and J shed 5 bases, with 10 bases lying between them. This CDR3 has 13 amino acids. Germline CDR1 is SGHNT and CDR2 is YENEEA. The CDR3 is CASSFASGTEAFF. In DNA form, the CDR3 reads TGTGCCAGCAGCTTTGCGTCAGGAACTGAAGCTTTCTTT.

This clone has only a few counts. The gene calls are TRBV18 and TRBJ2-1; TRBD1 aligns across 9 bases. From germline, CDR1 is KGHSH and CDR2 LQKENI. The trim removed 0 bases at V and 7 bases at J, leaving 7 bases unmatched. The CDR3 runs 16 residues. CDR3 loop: CASSPPNRGRGNEQFF. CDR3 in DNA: TGTGCCAGCTCACCACCGAACAGGGGGCGCGGGAATGAGCAGTTCTTC.

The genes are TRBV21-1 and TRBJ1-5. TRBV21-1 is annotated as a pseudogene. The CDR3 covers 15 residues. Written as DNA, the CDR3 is TGTGCCAGCAGCAAAGACGTGCATTTCAATCAGCCCCAGCATTTT. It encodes CASSKDVHFNQPQHF.

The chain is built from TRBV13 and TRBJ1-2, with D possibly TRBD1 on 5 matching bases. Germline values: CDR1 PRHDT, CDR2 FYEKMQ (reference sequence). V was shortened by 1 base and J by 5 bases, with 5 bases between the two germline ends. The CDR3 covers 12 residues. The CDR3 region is CASSLAGYGYTF. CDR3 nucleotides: TGTGCCAGCAGCTTAGCAGGGTATGGCTACACCTTC.

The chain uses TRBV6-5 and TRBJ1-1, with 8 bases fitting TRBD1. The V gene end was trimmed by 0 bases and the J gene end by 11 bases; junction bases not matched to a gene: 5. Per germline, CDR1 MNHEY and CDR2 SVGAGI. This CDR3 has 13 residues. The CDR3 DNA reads TGTGCCAGCAGTTACTCAGGGAGACAGGGGGCTTTCTTT. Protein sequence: CASSYSGRQGAFF.

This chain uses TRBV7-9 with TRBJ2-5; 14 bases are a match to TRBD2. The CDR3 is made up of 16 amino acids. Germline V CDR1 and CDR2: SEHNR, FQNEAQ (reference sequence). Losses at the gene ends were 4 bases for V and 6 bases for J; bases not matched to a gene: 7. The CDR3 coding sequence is TGTGCCAGCAGCTCTAGAGGGACTAGCGGGAGCCAGACCCAGTACTTC. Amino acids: CASSSRGTSGSQTQYF.

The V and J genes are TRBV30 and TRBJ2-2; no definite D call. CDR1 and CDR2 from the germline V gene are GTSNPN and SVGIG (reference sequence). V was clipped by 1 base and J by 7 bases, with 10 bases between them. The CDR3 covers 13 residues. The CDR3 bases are TGTGCCTGGAGTGCAGTATCGGTCGGGGAGCTGTTTTTT. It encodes CAWSAVSVGELFF. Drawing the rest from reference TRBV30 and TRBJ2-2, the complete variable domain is SQTIHQWPATLVQPVGSPLSLECTVEGTSNPNLYWYRQAAGRGLQLLFYSVGIGQISSEVPQNLSASRPQDRQFILSSKKLLLSDSGFYLCAWSAVSVGELFFGEGSRLTVL.

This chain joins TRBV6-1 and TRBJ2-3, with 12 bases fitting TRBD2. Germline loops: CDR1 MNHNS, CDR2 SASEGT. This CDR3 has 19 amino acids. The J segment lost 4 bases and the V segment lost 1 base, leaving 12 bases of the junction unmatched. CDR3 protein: CASSEVGLASGGVADTQYF. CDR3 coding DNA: TGTGCCAGCAGTGAAGTGGGCCTGGCTAGCGGGGGGGTGGCAGATACGCAGTATTTT.

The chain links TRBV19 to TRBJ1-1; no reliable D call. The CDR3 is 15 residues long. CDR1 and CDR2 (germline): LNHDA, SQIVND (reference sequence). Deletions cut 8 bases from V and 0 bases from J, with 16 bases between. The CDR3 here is CASDWTGGLNTEAFF. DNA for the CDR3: TGTGCCAGTGATTGGACCGGAGGATTGAACACTGAAGCTTTCTTT.

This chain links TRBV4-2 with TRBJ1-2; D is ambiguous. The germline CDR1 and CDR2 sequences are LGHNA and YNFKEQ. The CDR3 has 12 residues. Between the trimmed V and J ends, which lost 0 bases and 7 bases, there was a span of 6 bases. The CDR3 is CASSQDFGGYTF. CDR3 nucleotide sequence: TGTGCCAGCAGCCAAGATTTCGGTGGCTACACCTTC.

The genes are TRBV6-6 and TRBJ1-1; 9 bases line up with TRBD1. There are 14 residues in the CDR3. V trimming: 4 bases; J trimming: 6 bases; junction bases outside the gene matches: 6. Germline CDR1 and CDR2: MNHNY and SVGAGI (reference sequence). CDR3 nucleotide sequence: TGTGCCAGCAGTTCACAGGGGGCCGTCTCTGAAGCTTTCTTT. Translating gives CASSSQGAVSEAFF.

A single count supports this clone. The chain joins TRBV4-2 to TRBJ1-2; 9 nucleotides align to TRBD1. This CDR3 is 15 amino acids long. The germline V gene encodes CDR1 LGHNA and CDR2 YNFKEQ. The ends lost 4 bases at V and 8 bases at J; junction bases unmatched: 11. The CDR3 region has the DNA TGTGCCAGCAGCCGGGACAGGGAGGGAAGTAGAGGCTACACCTTC. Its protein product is CASSRDREGSRGYTF.

The CDR3 loop is CASLVGDTFSGANVLTF. The CDR3 nucleotides are TGTGCCAGTCTAGTAGGGGACACCTTCTCTGGGGCCAACGTCCTGACTTTC. V and J are TRBV19 and TRBJ2-6; D may be TRBD1 (6 bases). CDR3 length: 17 residues. The germline V and J ends were trimmed by 8 bases and 0 bases, with 17 bases remaining between them. Germline loops: CDR1 LNHDA, CDR2 SQIVND (reference sequence).

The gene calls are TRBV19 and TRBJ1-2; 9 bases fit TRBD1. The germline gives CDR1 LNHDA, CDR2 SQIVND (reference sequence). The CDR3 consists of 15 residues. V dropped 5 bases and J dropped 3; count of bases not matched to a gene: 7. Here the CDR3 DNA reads TGTGCCAGTAGTTCGAGGACAGGGGTCGACTATGGCTACACCTTC. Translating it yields CASSSRTGVDYGYTF.

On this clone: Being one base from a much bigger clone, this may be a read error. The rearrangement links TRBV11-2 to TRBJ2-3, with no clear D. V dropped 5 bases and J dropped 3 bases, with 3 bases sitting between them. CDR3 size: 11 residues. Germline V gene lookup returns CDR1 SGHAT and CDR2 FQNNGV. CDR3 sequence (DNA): TGTGCCAGCAGCGTAACAGATACGCAGTATTTT. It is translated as CASSVTDTQYF. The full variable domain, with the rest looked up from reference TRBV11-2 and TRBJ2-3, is EAGVAQSPRYKIIEKRQSVAFWCNPISGHATLYWYQQILGQGPKLLIQFQNNGVVDDSQLPKDRFSAERLKGVDSTLKIQPAKLEDSAVYLCASSVTDTQYFGPGTRLTVL.

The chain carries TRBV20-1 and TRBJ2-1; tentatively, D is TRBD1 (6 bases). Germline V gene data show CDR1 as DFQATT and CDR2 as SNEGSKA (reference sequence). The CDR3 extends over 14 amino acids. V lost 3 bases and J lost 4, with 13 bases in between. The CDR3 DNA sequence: TGCAGTGCTAGTATGGTACAGGGATACAATGAGCAGTTCTTC. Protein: CSASMVQGYNEQFF.

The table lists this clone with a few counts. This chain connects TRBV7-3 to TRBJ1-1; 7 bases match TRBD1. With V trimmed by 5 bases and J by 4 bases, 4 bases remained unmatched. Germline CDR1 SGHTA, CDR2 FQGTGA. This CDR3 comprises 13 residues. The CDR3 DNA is TGTGCCAGCAGCCTACACAGGGGCACTGAAGCTTTCTTT. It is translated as CASSLHRGTEAFF.

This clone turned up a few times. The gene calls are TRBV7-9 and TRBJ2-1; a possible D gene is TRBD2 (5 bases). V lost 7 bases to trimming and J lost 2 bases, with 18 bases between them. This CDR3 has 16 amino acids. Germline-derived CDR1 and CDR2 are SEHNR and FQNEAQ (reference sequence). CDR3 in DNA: TGTGCCAGCATCCGTTCGGGGTCTCGGACCTACAATGAGCAGTTCTTC. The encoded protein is CASIRSGSRTYNEQFF.

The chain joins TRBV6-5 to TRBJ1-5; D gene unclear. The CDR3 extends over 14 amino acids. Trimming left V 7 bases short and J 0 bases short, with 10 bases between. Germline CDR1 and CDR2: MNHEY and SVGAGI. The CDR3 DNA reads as TGTGCCAGCACGGGAGCAAATAGCAATCAGCCCCAGCATTTT. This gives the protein CASTGANSNQPQHF.

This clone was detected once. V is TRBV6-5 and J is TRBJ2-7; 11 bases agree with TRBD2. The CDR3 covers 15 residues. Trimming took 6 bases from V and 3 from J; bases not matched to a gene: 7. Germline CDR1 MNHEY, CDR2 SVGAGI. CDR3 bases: TGTGCCAGCAGACTGTTAGCGGGAGGGGGCTACGAGCAGTACTTC. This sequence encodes CASRLLAGGGYEQYF.

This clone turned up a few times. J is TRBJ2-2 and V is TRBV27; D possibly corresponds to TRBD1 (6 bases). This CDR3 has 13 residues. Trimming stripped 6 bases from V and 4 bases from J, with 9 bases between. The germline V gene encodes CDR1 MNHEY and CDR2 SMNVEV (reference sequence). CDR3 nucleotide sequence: TGTGCCAGCAGGGGGGCGCTCACCGGGGAGCTGTTTTTT. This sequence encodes CASRGALTGELFF.

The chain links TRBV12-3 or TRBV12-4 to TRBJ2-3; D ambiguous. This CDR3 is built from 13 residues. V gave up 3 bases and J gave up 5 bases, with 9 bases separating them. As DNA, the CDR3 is TGTGCCAGCAGTTTTTGGTCCCAAGATACGCAGTATTTT. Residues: CASSFWSQDTQYF.

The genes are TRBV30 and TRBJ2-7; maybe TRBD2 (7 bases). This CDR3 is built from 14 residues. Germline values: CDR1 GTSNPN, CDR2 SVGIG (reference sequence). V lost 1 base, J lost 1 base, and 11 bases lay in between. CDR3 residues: CAWSDKGGSYEQYF. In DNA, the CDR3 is TGTGCCTGGAGTGACAAGGGGGGGTCCTACGAGCAGTACTTC.

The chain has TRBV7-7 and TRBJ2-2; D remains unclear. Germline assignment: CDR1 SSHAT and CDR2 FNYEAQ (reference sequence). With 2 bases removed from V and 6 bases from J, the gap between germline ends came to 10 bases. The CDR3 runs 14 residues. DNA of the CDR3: TGTGCCAGCAGCTTATCTGGGTGGGCCGGGGAGCTGTTTTTT. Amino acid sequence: CASSLSGWAGELFF. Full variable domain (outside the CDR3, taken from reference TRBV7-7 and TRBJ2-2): GAGVSQSPRYKVTKRGQDVTLRCDPISSHATLYWYQQALGQGPEFLTYFNYEAQPDKSGLPSDRFSAERPEGSISTLTIQRTEQRDSAMYRCASSLSGWAGELFFGEGSRLTVL.

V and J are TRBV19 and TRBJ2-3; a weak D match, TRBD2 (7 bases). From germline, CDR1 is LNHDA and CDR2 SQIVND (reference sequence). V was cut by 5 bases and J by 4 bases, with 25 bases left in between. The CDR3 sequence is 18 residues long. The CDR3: CASSPQGGPMSVPDTQYF. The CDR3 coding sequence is TGTGCCAGTAGTCCACAGGGAGGGCCGATGTCTGTCCCAGATACGCAGTATTTT.

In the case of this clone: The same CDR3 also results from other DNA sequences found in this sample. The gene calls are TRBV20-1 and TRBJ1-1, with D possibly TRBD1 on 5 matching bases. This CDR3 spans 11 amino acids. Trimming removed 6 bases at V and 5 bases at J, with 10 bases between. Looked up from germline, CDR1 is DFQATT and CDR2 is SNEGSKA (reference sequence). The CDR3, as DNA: TGCAGTGCCCGGGACCTGACTGAAGCTTTCTTT. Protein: CSARDLTEAFF.

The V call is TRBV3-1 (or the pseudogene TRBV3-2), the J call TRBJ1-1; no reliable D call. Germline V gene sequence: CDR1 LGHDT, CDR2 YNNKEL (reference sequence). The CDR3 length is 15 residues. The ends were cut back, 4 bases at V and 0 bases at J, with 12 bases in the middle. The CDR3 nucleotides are TGTGCCAGCAGCCTTTGGACTTCCATGAACACTGAAGCTTTCTTT. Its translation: CASSLWTSMNTEAFF.